Listed below are T cell receptor beta chains from one sample, sequenced in a study of cytomegalovirus exposure and HLA in healthy donors. The table came from immunoSEQ multiplex PCR; TCRdb's copy has only in-frame clones and leaves some out. The top ten clones hold about 2.8% of a sample with approximately 100,000 clones, around two thirds of them seen once. The sequencing sample was made of PBMCs. The receptors shown here come from a middle-aged man in good health and CMV-seropositive. Each CDR3 is given with its conserved first and last residue. A D gene is named only where the DNA matches it firmly. Only some rows state a clone size, as once, few, many or a class for expanded clones.

clone_size: .; v_call: TRBV11-2; d_call: .; j_call: TRBJ1-2; cdr3_aa: CASSSPGQRYGYTF; cdr3_nt: TGTGCCAGCAGCTCACCCGGACAGAGGTATGGCTACACCTTC
clone_size: .; v_call: TRBV23-1; d_call: TRBD2; j_call: TRBJ2-2; cdr3_aa: CASSQSRLAGGRSGELFF; cdr3_nt: TGCGCCAGCAGTCAATCGAGACTAGCGGGAGGGCGTTCCGGGGAGCTGTTTTTT
clone_size: few; v_call: TRBV6-5; d_call: TRBD1; j_call: TRBJ1-1; cdr3_aa: CASRNRGMNTEAFF; cdr3_nt: TGTGCCAGCAGAAACAGGGGTATGAACACTGAAGCTTTCTTT
clone_size: .; v_call: TRBV18; d_call: TRBD1; j_call: TRBJ1-1; cdr3_aa: CASSPRTGGEGTEAFF; cdr3_nt: TGTGCCAGCTCACCACGGACAGGGGGCGAAGGCACTGAAGCTTTCTTT
clone_size: .; v_call: TRBV14; d_call: .; j_call: TRBJ2-7; cdr3_aa: CASSQVKHSYEQYF; cdr3_nt: TGTGCCAGCAGCCAAGTGAAACACTCCTACGAGCAGTACTTC
clone_size: .; v_call: TRBV27; d_call: .; j_call: TRBJ2-7; cdr3_aa: CASSLAGESSYEQYF; cdr3_nt: TGTGCCAGCAGTTTAGCAGGGGAGAGCTCCTACGAGCAGTACTTC
clone_size: .; v_call: TRBV19; d_call: .; j_call: TRBJ2-1; cdr3_aa: CASSIGAGYNEQFF; cdr3_nt: TGTGCCAGTAGTATAGGCGCAGGATACAATGAGCAGTTCTTC
clone_size: .; v_call: TRBV9; d_call: TRBD2; j_call: TRBJ2-1; cdr3_aa: CASSVLAGRYNEQFF; cdr3_nt: TGTGCCAGCAGCGTGTTAGCGGGGAGATACAATGAGCAGTTCTTC
clone_size: .; v_call: TRBV5-1; d_call: TRBD1; j_call: TRBJ1-2; cdr3_aa: CASSGTGGRSGYTF; cdr3_nt: TGCGCCAGCAGCGGGACAGGGGGCAGGTCTGGCTACACCTTC
clone_size: .; v_call: TRBV30; d_call: TRBD1; j_call: TRBJ1-2; cdr3_aa: CAWSAQTTGRGYTF; cdr3_nt: TGTGCCTGGAGTGCACAAACGACAGGGAGAGGCTACACCTTC
clone_size: .; v_call: TRBV29-1; d_call: TRBD1; j_call: TRBJ2-1; cdr3_aa: CSVGSQGAYFREQFF; cdr3_nt: TGCAGCGTTGGGAGTCAGGGGGCTTATTTTCGAGAGCAGTTCTTC
clone_size: .; v_call: TRBV4-1; d_call: .; j_call: TRBJ2-2; cdr3_aa: CASSFEFRGTGELFF; cdr3_nt: TGCGCCAGCAGCTTTGAATTTAGAGGGACCGGGGAGCTGTTTTTT
clone_size: .; v_call: TRBV4-1; d_call: TRBD1; j_call: TRBJ1-1; cdr3_aa: CASSQGQGASTEAFF; cdr3_nt: TGCGCCAGCAGCCAGGGACAGGGGGCGAGCACTGAAGCTTTCTTT
clone_size: .; v_call: TRBV10-1; d_call: .; j_call: TRBJ1-3; cdr3_aa: CASSVDSGNTIYF; cdr3_nt: TGCGCCAGCAGTGTGGACAGCGGAAACACCATATATTTT
clone_size: few; v_call: TRBV12-5; d_call: .; j_call: TRBJ1-5; cdr3_aa: CASAASSQPQHF; cdr3_nt: TGTGCTAGTGCTGCTTCCAGTCAGCCCCAGCATTTT
clone_size: .; v_call: TRBV2; d_call: .; j_call: TRBJ1-1; cdr3_aa: CASRVANTEAFF; cdr3_nt: TGTGCCAGCAGGGTGGCTAACACTGAAGCTTTCTTT
clone_size: few; v_call: TRBV19; d_call: .; j_call: TRBJ2-7; cdr3_aa: CASSTRRGPAYEQYF; cdr3_nt: TGTGCCAGTAGTACCCGGAGGGGACCAGCCTACGAGCAGTACTTC
clone_size: few; v_call: TRBV27; d_call: TRBD1; j_call: TRBJ1-5; cdr3_aa: CASSSTGAYQPQHF; cdr3_nt: TGTGCCAGCAGTTCCACAGGGGCCTACCAGCCCCAGCATTTT
clone_size: .; v_call: TRBV13; d_call: TRBD1; j_call: TRBJ2-5; cdr3_aa: CASSWGTAKETQYF; cdr3_nt: TGTGCCAGCAGCTGGGGGACAGCAAAAGAGACCCAGTACTTC
clone_size: .; v_call: TRBV19; d_call: TRBD1; j_call: TRBJ2-2; cdr3_aa: CASSIQGQPSTGELFF; cdr3_nt: TGTGCCAGTAGTATACAGGGACAGCCAAGCACCGGGGAGCTGTTTTTT
clone_size: .; v_call: TRBV4-2; d_call: TRBD1; j_call: TRBJ1-2; cdr3_aa: CASSQSTGQEFYGYTF; cdr3_nt: TGTGCCAGCAGCCAGTCAACGGGACAGGAGTTCTATGGCTACACCTTC
clone_size: .; v_call: TRBV5-6; d_call: TRBD1; j_call: TRBJ1-2; cdr3_aa: CASSFLLTGAARPYGYTF; cdr3_nt: TGTGCCAGCAGCTTTCTACTAACAGGGGCCGCCCGACCTTATGGCTACACCTTC
clone_size: .; v_call: TRBV5-1; d_call: TRBD2; j_call: TRBJ2-7; cdr3_aa: CASSLEPSGGGTQYEQYF; cdr3_nt: TGCGCCAGCAGCTTGGAGCCCAGCGGGGGGGGAACACAATACGAGCAGTACTTC
clone_size: .; v_call: TRBV10-2; d_call: .; j_call: TRBJ2-3; cdr3_aa: CASSEGRGTDTQYF; cdr3_nt: TGCGCCAGCAGTGAGGGCAGGGGCACAGATACGCAGTATTTT
clone_size: .; v_call: TRBV18; d_call: TRBD1; j_call: TRBJ2-1; cdr3_aa: CASSPGQGARNEQFF; cdr3_nt: TGTGCCAGCTCACCTGGACAGGGGGCGCGGAATGAGCAGTTCTTC
clone_size: few; v_call: TRBV7-9; d_call: .; j_call: TRBJ2-1; cdr3_aa: CASFRLDYNEQFF; cdr3_nt: TGTGCCAGCTTCCGACTAGACTACAATGAGCAGTTCTTC
clone_size: .; v_call: TRBV5-4; d_call: TRBD2; j_call: TRBJ2-1; cdr3_aa: CASSFMAASGGNEQFF; cdr3_nt: TGTGCCAGCAGCTTTATGGCGGCTAGCGGGGGCAATGAGCAGTTCTTC
clone_size: .; v_call: TRBV5-1; d_call: TRBD2; j_call: TRBJ2-7; cdr3_aa: CASSPTSGAIYEQYF; cdr3_nt: TGCGCCAGCAGCCCGACTAGCGGGGCTATCTACGAGCAGTACTTC
clone_size: .; v_call: TRBV9; d_call: TRBD2; j_call: TRBJ2-1; cdr3_aa: CASSARPGLAGGNEQFF; cdr3_nt: TGTGCCAGCAGCGCCCGACCGGGACTAGCGGGAGGCAATGAGCAGTTCTTC
clone_size: .; v_call: TRBV19; d_call: .; j_call: TRBJ1-5; cdr3_aa: CASSSSGAWVSNQPQHF; cdr3_nt: TGTGCCAGTAGTTCTTCAGGGGCCTGGGTAAGCAATCAGCCCCAGCATTTT
clone_size: .; v_call: TRBV28; d_call: .; j_call: TRBJ1-1; cdr3_aa: CASSFQGMSNTEAFF; cdr3_nt: TGTGCCAGCAGTTTTCAGGGGATGTCGAACACTGAAGCTTTCTTT
clone_size: .; v_call: TRBV6-6; d_call: TRBD2; j_call: TRBJ2-1; cdr3_aa: CASTLATSGVYNEQFF; cdr3_nt: TGTGCCAGCACCCTAGCGACTAGCGGGGTCTACAATGAGCAGTTCTTC
clone_size: .; v_call: TRBV5-6; d_call: TRBD2; j_call: TRBJ2-3; cdr3_aa: CASSTGTRVDTQYF; cdr3_nt: TGTGCCAGCAGTACCGGGACTAGGGTAGATACGCAGTATTTT